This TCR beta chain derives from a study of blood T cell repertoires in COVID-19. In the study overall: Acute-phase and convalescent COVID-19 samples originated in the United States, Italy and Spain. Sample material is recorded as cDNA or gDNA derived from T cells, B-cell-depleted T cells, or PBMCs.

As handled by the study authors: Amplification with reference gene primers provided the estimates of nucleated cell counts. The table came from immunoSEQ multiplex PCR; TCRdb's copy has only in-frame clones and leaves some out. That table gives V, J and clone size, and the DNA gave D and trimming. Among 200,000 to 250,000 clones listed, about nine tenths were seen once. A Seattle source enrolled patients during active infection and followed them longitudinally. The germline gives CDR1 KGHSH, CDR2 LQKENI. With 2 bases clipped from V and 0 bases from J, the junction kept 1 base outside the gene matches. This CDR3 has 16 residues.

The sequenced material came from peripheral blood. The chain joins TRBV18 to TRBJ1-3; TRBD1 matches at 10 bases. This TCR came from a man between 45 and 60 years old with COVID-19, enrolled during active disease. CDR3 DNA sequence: TGTGCCAGCTCACCAAGGACAGGGGGCTCTGGAAACACCATATATTTT. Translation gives CASSPRTGGSGNTIYF.